This T cell receptor (beta chain) comes out of a study of blood T cell repertoires in COVID-19. Study details: Italy, Spain and the United States were the sources of the convalescent and acute COVID-19 samples. From T cells, B-cell-depleted T cells, or PBMCs came the material, which was cDNA or gDNA.

CDR1 and CDR2 from the germline V gene are MDHEN and SYDVKM. Trimming shortened V by 5 bases and J by 4 bases, and 14 bases separated the two germline ends. CDR3 size: 14 residues. In the original processing: For nucleated cells, counts were estimated from reference gene primer amplification. Some clones are missing from TCRdb's copy, which holds only in-frame ones; the method was immunoSEQ multiplex PCR. V and J calls and clone size come straight from that table; D and trimming were deduced from the DNA. The sample includes approximately 210,000 clones, 86% of them seen just once. The V call is TRBV28, the J call TRBJ1-2, with D possibly matching TRBD1 (6 bases). Sequencing input: peripheral blood. This receptor was identified in a woman in her seventies with acute or convalescent COVID-19. The CDR3 sequence is CASSPTDRVYGYTF. The CDR3 coding sequence is TGTGCCAGCAGTCCAACGGACAGAGTCTATGGCTACACCTTC.